This T cell receptor beta chain originates from a study of T cells in Graves' hyperthyroidism and ophthalmopathy. Amplified TCR beta CDR3 regions came from RNA transcripts. First-round RT-PCR with HTBI primers amplified the TCR CDR3 region. Each CDR3 protein is one row after TCRdb ran MiXCR on the multiplex PCR reads. The table records 150,000 to 200,000 distinct CDR3 sequences, 9.4% of them present only once. This clonotype was counted at least ten times. CDR1 and CDR2 (germline): DFQATT, SNEGSKA (reference sequence). The CDR3 contains 16 residues. The V and J ends lost 5 bases and 4 bases, in that order; junction bases with no gene match: 11. Diagnostic assessment was based on clinical symptoms, serum thyroxine and TRAb, thyroid ultrasound and orbital computed tomography. Ahead of any ophthalmopathy symptoms, the blood sample was obtained at the first diagnosis of hyperthyroidism.

Sequencing was done on a sample of blood. This TCR derives from a woman aged 18 to 35 with Graves' hyperthyroidism that later progressed to Graves' ophthalmopathy. The rearrangement joins TRBV20-1 to TRBJ1-5, with 10 bases that match TRBD1. DNA for the CDR3: TGCAGTGCTTTCTCCGGGACAGGGGACTTTAATCAGCCCCAGCATTTT. Translated: CSAFSGTGDFNQPQHF.